The 27 T cell receptor beta chains reported below all come from one sample, sequenced in a study of breast tumors, draining lymph nodes, adjacent tissues. The lymph nodes were axillary draining lymph nodes from breast cancer patients. TCRdb fed the multiplex PCR reads into MiXCR, producing one record per CDR3 protein. The sample carries under 250,000 distinct CDR3 sequences, roughly 32% recorded once. Sequenced material: axillary lymph node tissue. All receptors derive from a female donor with breast cancer. Some clones in this sample may be carry-over from other donors' samples.

This clonotype showed up many times. The gene calls are TRBV9 and TRBJ2-5; 9 nucleotides line up with TRBD1. Germline V gene sequence: CDR1 SGDLS, CDR2 YYNGEE. This CDR3 contains 16 residues. Trimming at V came to 3 bases and at J to 1 base, leaving 7 bases not matched to a gene. CDR3 residues: CASSGGTGSPQETQYF. The CDR3 nucleotides read TGTGCCAGCAGCGGTGGGACAGGGTCACCCCAAGAGACCCAGTACTTC.

V is TRBV7-2 and J is TRBJ2-5; 7 bases match TRBD2. The CDR3 contains 15 residues. V shed 8 bases, J shed 3 bases, and the junction held 12 bases outside the gene matches. Germline values: CDR1 SGHTA, CDR2 FQGNSA. The chain's CDR3 is CASGLVIGGEETQYF. The CDR3 nucleotides are TGTGCCAGCGGACTAGTTATTGGCGGGGAAGAGACCCAGTACTTC. The full variable domain, in which reference TRBV7-2 and TRBJ2-5 provide the parts outside the CDR3, is GAGVSQSPSNKVTEKGKDVELRCDPISGHTALYWYRQSLGQGLEFLIYFQGNSAPDKSGLPSDRFSAERTGGSVSTLTIQRTQQEDSAVYLCASGLVIGGEETQYFGPGTRLLVL.

V and J are TRBV5-1 and TRBJ1-2; tentatively, D is TRBD1 (6 bases). The CDR3 sequence is 15 residues long. Trimming stripped 8 bases from V and 7 bases from J, with 24 bases between. Germline CDR1 reads SGHRS; CDR2 reads YFSETQ. In DNA form, the CDR3 reads TGCGCCAGTCAGCCTGGGGGGCAGGGCGTCTCTGGCTACACCTTC. Protein product: CASQPGGQGVSGYTF. Filled out from reference TRBV5-1 and TRBJ1-2, the complete variable domain reads KAGVTQTPRYLIKTRGQQVTLSCSPISGHRSVSWYQQTPGQGLQFLFEYFSETQRNKGNFPGRFSGRQFSNSRSEMNVSTLELGDSALYLCASQPGGQGVSGYTFGSGTRLTVV.

This clonotype was counted between two and nine times. Since a much larger clone is just one base distant, this may be a read error. The chain couples TRBV20-1 to TRBJ1-2; TRBD1 agrees at 8 bases. The CDR3 is 12 residues long. Trimming cost V 5 bases and J 4 bases; bases outside gene matches: 3. The germline CDR1 and CDR2 sequences are DFQATT and SNEGSKA (reference sequence). The CDR3 here is CSAGQGCYGYTF. In DNA form, the CDR3 reads TGCAGTGCTGGACAGGGTTGCTATGGCTACACCTTC.

Ten or more counts support this clonotype. The chain joins TRBV4-2 to TRBJ1-2; D ambiguous. V was trimmed by 5 bases and J by 4 bases, leaving 14 bases between them. Germline CDR1 reads LGHNA; CDR2 reads YNFKEQ. The CDR3 sequence is 14 residues long. This CDR3 is CASSDTRVLYGYTF. The CDR3 DNA reads TGTGCCAGCAGCGATACCCGGGTCCTCTATGGCTACACCTTC.

This clonotype occurred many times. The chain uses TRBV20-1 and TRBJ2-1, with D possibly TRBD1 on 5 matching bases. Trimming left V 6 bases short and J 7 bases short, with 16 bases between. Germline CDR1 reads DFQATT; CDR2 reads SNEGSKA (reference sequence). The CDR3 totals 13 residues. The CDR3 is CSAPRGHTNEQFF. Here the CDR3 DNA reads TGCAGTGCCCCAAGGGGCCACACGAATGAGCAGTTCTTC.

The genes are TRBV5-4 and TRBJ2-5, with 7 bases aligning to TRBD2. The CDR3 covers 15 residues. CDR1 and CDR2 from the germline V gene are SGHNT and YYREEE (reference sequence). With 4 bases clipped from V and 4 bases from J, the junction kept 10 bases outside the gene matches. The CDR3 region is CASSVGTTGTETQYF. The CDR3 DNA follows: TGTGCCAGCAGCGTCGGGACTACCGGGACAGAGACCCAGTACTTC.

At least ten counts were recorded for this clonotype. The V gene is TRBV7-8, the J gene TRBJ2-3; D is perhaps TRBD2 (5 bases). The V and J ends lost 6 bases and 2 bases respectively, with 9 bases between them. Germline CDR1 reads SGHVS; CDR2 reads FQNEAQ. The CDR3 totals 13 residues. The chain's CDR3 is CASRPTNTDTQYF. The CDR3 DNA reads as TGTGCCAGCAGACCGACTAACACAGATACGCAGTATTTT.

This clonotype was seen at least ten times. This chain connects TRBV20-1 to TRBJ1-3; the match to TRBD1 covers 7 bases. This CDR3 is built from 15 residues. Germline CDR1 is DFQATT and CDR2 is SNEGSKA (reference sequence). The trim removed 6 bases at V and 0 bases at J, leaving 8 bases unmatched. CDR3 DNA sequence: TGCAGTGCCAGGAGGGGGCGAACCTCTGGAAACACCATATATTTT. Protein: CSARRGRTSGNTIYF.

A note on this clonotype: Possible read error: a much larger clone is one base away. V gene TRBV28 combines with J gene TRBJ2-7; D is tentatively TRBD1 or TRBD2 (5 bases each). The germline V gene encodes CDR1 MDHEN and CDR2 SYDVKM. V lost 7 bases and J lost 8, with 15 bases in between. This CDR3 has 12 amino acids. The CDR3 is CASKRGEPKQYF. The CDR3 bases are TGTGCCAGCAAACGAGGGGAGCCAAAGCAGTACTTC.

The CDR3 coding sequence is TGTGCCAGTCAAGAGGGCCCCGGGACCCAGTACTTC. This encodes CASQEGPGTQYF. This chain uses TRBV7-9 with TRBJ2-5, with D possibly TRBD2 on 5 matching bases. Trimming took 9 bases from V and 7 from J, leaving 15 bases between them. Germline V gene lookup returns CDR1 SEHNR and CDR2 FQNEAQ (reference sequence). There are 12 residues in the CDR3.

This clonotype was counted many times. The rearrangement joins TRBV28 to TRBJ1-2, with a possible D match to TRBD1 (6 bases). This CDR3 contains 13 residues. Germline V CDR1 and CDR2: MDHEN, SYDVKM. Trimming stripped 6 bases from V and 10 bases from J, with 18 bases between. The CDR3 sequence: CASSSGGGRDYTF. The CDR3 region has the DNA TGTGCCAGCAGCTCAGGCGGGGGCCGGGACTACACCTTC.

Concerning this clonotype: The junction departs from the called germline gene at one end, perhaps through a read error. The chain combines TRBV20-1 with TRBJ2-1; TRBD1 agrees at 12 bases. The CDR3 contains 15 residues. The V gene's germline CDR1 is DFQATT and CDR2 SNEGSKA (reference sequence). CDR3 nucleotides: TGCAGTGCAAGGAAGGGACAGGGGGCGACCAATGAGCAGTCCTTC. It translates to CSARKGQGATNEQSF.

Comment on this clonotype: It may be a read error: a sequence one base away is much more abundant. The chain is built from TRBV20-1 and TRBJ2-1, with no clear D. Germline loops: CDR1 DFQATT, CDR2 SNEGSKA (reference sequence). The CDR3 has 12 amino acids. CDR3 region: CSARVLYNEHFF. The DNA for the CDR3 is TGCAGTGCTAGAGTACTTTACAATGAGCACTTCTTC.

Only a few counts were recorded for this clonotype. Given a much more abundant clone one base away, this may be a read error. This rearrangement joins TRBV9 to TRBJ1-4; 9 nucleotides match TRBD1. CDR1 and CDR2 from the germline V gene are SGDLS and YYNGEE. The CDR3 is 14 residues long. CDR3 DNA sequence: TGTGCCAGCAGCGCGGGGACAGGGTGGGAAAAACTGTCTTTT. Translating it yields CASSAGTGWEKLSF.

As regards this clonotype: An end of the junction does not agree with germline; a read error may underlie this. The gene calls are TRBV30 and TRBJ1-1; maybe TRBD1 (5 bases). The CDR3 totals 11 residues. CDR1 is GTSNPN, CDR2 SVGIG, per germline (reference sequence). The chain's CDR3 is CAWSVSPGAYF. The CDR3 region has the DNA TGTGCCTGGAGTGTGAGCCCCGGGGCGTACTTT.

CDR3 sequence reads: CASSDPQGGKNLRLFF. In DNA, the CDR3 is TGTGCCAGCAGCGACCCACAGGGGGGTAAGAACTTGCGGCTGTTTTTT. This chain uses TRBV7-2 with TRBJ1-4, with 8 nucleotides matching TRBD1. The CDR3 has 16 amino acids. V lost 5 bases and J lost 14; bases outside the gene matches: 19. Germline V lookup: CDR1 SGHTA, CDR2 FQGNSA.

This clonotype was found many times. The V call is TRBV30, the J call TRBJ2-3; unclear D gene. The CDR3 extends over 15 amino acids. The V gene's germline CDR1 is GTSNPN and CDR2 SVGIG (reference sequence). V lost 1 base and J lost 4, with 15 bases in between. The CDR3 DNA reads as TGTGCCTGGAGTGGCCCTCCATTTCCTCCAGATACGCAGTATTTT. Its protein is CAWSGPPFPPDTQYF.

This chain joins TRBV24-1 and TRBJ2-6, with 7 bases aligning to TRBD1. V gave up 9 bases and J gave up 0 bases; unmatched junction bases: 4. Germline-derived CDR1 and CDR2 are KGHDR and SFDVKD. This CDR3 has 15 residues. The CDR3 sequence: CATVGGNSGANVLTF. The CDR3 region has the DNA TGTGCCACCGTAGGGGGCAACTCTGGGGCCAACGTCCTGACTTTC.

This chain joins TRBV28 and TRBJ1-1; unclear D gene. The CDR3 is 13 amino acids. The germline gives CDR1 MDHEN, CDR2 SYDVKM. V was cut by 2 bases and J by 5 bases, with 9 bases left in between. The CDR3 nucleotides read TGTGCCAGCAGTTTAATGGCAGCAACTGAAGCTTTCTTT. Its translation is CASSLMAATEAFF.

As for this clonotype: The CDR3 ends on some other residue instead of the conserved phenylalanine or tryptophan, so this is likely a read error. The gene calls are TRBV7-9 and TRBJ2-5, with TRBD2 matching 8 bases. Germline V lookup: CDR1 SEHNR, CDR2 FQNEAQ (reference sequence). The CDR3 consists of 14 residues. V dropped 7 bases and J dropped 5; count of bases not matched to a gene: 9. In DNA, the CDR3 is TGTGCCAGCACCGGTGGGACTAGGAGGGAGACCCAGTACTGC. Amino acid sequence: CASTGGTRRETQYC.

At least ten counts were recorded for this clonotype. The V call is TRBV7-2, the J call TRBJ2-5, with 14 positions matching TRBD2. Germline lookup yields CDR1 SGHTA and CDR2 FQGNSA. Trimming at V came to 5 bases and at J to 5 bases, leaving 10 bases not matched to a gene. The CDR3 totals 17 residues. The CDR3 sequence: CASSPQRRTSGGETQYF. CDR3 DNA sequence: TGTGCCAGCAGCCCCCAGCGGCGGACTAGCGGGGGGGAGACCCAGTACTTC.

On this clonotype: At one of its ends the junction is not consistent with the germline gene, which may arise from a read error. The V gene is TRBV9, the J gene TRBJ1-2, with D perhaps matching TRBD1 (5 bases). Germline CDR1 SGDLS, CDR2 YYNGEE. CDR3 length equals 15 residues. The CDR3 reads CASSAAGLADYGSTF. The CDR3, as DNA: TGTGCCAGCAGCGCAGCGGGGCTAGCGGACTATGGCTCCACCTTC.

V is TRBV7-6 and J is TRBJ2-7, with 9 bases matching TRBD2. V lost 4 bases to trimming and J lost 4 bases; unmatched junction nucleotides: 2. Germline assignment: CDR1 SGHVS and CDR2 FNYEAQ. The CDR3 is 13 amino acids. The CDR3 here is CASSSGLAYEQYF. As DNA, the CDR3 is TGTGCCAGCAGCTCTGGACTAGCGTACGAGCAGTACTTC.

In this sample, this clonotype turned up a few times. The chain carries TRBV3-2 and TRBJ2-7; the table's D gene call, TRBD1, was not cross checked with the DNA. TRBV3-2 corresponds to a pseudogene. The CDR3 contains 16 residues. For the CDR3, the DNA is TGTGCCAGCAGCCCTATAGGGGCTAAGGGCATCTACGGGCAGTACTTC. Translated: CASSPIGAKGIYGQYF.

This clonotype was counted many times. This sequence joins TRBV2 and TRBJ1-5, with 7 bases that match TRBD1. The junction had 4 bases not matched to a gene; V was cut back by 5 bases and J by 6 bases. Germline V CDR1 and CDR2: SNHLY, FYNNEI. The CDR3 loop spans 13 amino acids. In nucleotides, the CDR3 is TGTGCCAGCAGTACAGGGGAAGGTCAGCCCCAGCATTTT. Amino acid sequence: CASSTGEGQPQHF.

This clonotype was observed many times. The V call is TRBV11-3, the J call TRBJ2-1; D unresolved. The CDR3 length is 13 residues. The germline gives CDR1 SGHNT, CDR2 YENEEA. Trimming removed 1 base at V and 9 bases at J, with 10 bases between. The CDR3 coding sequence is TGTGCCAGCAGCTTAGGGGCAACCAGTGAGCAGTTCTTC. The encoded protein is CASSLGATSEQFF.